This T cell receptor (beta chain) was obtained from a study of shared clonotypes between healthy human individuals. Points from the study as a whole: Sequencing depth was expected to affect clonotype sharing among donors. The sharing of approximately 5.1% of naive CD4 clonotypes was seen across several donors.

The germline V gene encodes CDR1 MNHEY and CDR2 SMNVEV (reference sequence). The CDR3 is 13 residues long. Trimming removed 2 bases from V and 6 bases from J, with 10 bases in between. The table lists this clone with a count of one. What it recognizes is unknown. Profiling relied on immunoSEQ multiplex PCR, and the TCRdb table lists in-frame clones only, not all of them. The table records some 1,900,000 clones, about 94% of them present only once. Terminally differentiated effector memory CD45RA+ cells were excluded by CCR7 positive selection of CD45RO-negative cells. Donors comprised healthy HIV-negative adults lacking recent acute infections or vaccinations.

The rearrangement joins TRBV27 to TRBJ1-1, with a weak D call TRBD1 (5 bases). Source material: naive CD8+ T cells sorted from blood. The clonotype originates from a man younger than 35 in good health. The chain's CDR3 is CASSLGRGAEAFF. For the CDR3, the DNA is TGTGCCAGCAGTTTAGGTAGGGGAGCTGAAGCTTTCTTT.